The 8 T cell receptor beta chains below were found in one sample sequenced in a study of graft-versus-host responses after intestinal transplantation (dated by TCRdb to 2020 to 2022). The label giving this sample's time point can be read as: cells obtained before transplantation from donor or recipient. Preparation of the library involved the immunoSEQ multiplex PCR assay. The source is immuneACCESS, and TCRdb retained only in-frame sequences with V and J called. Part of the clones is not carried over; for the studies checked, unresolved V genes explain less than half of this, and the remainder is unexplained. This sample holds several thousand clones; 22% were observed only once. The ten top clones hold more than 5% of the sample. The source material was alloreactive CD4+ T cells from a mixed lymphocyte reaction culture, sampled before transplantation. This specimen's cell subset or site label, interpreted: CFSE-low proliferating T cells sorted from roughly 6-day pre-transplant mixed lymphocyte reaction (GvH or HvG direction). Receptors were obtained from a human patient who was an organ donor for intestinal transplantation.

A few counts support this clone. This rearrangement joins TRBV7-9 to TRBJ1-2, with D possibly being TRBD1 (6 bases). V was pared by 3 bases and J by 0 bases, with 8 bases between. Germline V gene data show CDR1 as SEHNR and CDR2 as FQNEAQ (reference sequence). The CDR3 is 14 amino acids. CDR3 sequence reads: CASSLDRANYGYTF. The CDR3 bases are TGTGCCAGCAGCTTGGACAGAGCTAACTATGGCTACACCTTC.

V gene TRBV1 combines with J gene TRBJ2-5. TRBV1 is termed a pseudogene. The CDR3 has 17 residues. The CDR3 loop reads CTSSPPPTERIPRDQYF. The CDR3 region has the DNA TGCACCAGCAGCCCACCACCCACAGAGAGGATTCCAAGAGACCAGTACTTC.

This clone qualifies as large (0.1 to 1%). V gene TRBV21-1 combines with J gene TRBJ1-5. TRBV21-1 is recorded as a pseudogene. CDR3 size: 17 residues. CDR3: CASSKAPPYRSNQPQHF. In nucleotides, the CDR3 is TGTGCCAGCAGCAAAGCGCCCCCCTATCGTAGCAATCAGCCCCAGCATTTT.

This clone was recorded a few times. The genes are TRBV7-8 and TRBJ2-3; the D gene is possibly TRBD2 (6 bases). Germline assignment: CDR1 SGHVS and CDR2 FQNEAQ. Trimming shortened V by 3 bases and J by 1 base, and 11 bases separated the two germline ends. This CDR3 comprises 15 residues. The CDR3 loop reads CASSLLASGTDTQYF. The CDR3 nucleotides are TGTGCCAGCAGCTTGTTGGCTAGCGGCACAGATACGCAGTATTTT.

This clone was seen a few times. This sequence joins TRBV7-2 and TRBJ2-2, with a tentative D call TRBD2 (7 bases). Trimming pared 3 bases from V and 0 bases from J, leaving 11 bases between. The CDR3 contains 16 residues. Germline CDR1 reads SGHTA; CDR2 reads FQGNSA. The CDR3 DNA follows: TGTGCCAGCAGCTTTGCGGGGGCCGCGAACACCGGGGAGCTGTTTTTT. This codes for CASSFAGAANTGELFF.

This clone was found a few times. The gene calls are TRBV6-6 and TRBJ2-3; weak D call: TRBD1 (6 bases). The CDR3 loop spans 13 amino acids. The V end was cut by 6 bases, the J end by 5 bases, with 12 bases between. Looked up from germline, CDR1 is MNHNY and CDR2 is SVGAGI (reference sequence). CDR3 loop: CASRLTGLDTQYF. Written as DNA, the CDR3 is TGTGCCAGCAGACTAACAGGGTTAGATACGCAGTATTTT.

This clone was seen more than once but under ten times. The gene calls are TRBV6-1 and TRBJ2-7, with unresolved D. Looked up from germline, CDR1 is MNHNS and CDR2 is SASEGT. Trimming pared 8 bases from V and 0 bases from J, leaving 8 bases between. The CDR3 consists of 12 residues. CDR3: CASGEFSYEQYF. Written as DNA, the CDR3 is TGTGCCAGCGGCGAGTTCTCCTACGAGCAGTACTTC.

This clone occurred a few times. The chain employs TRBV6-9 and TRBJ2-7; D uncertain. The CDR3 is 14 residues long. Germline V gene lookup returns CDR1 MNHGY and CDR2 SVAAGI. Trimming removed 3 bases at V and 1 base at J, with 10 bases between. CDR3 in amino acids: CASSYPPGSYEQYF. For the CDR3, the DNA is TGTGCCAGCAGTTACCCACCCGGGTCCTACGAGCAGTACTTC.